The entry below describes one T cell receptor (beta chain). The antigen remains unidentified. The data belong to a study of cytomegalovirus exposure and HLA in healthy donors. General study findings and limits: Later analysis identified about 18,000 TCR beta sequences associated with HLA alleles, using a false discovery rate threshold of 0.05. Reportedly, TCR beta sequences accurately predicted HLA-A and HLA-B alleles in most subjects. Serostatus for CMV was the only available immune exposure information.

The CDR3 is made up of 15 amino acids. Germline CDR1 SGHTS, CDR2 YDEGEE. The V and J ends lost 4 bases and 5 bases respectively, with 15 bases between them. In the PCR, 60 Vbeta and 13 Jbeta primers were used. Data came from immunoSEQ multiplex PCR; TCRdb stores just in-frame clones and leaves some out. In the table there are approximately 130,000 clones, around 73% of which are singletons. This sequence originates from a man aged 45-65 years in good health and CMV-seronegative. The sequenced sample was PBMCs. The chain joins TRBV5-8 to TRBJ2-2; D is undetermined. The CDR3 loop is CASSLTLNPTGELFF. The DNA for the CDR3 is TGTGCCAGCAGCCTGACACTTAACCCAACCGGGGAGCTGTTTTTT.